The subject of this entry is one TCR beta chain. Its antigen is still unknown. This CDR3 has 15 amino acids. V lost 5 bases and J lost 4, with 18 bases in between. Germline CDR1 is SEHNR and CDR2 is FQNEAQ (reference sequence). Overlapping HIV-1 Gag 15-mer peptides at 0.85 to 1 ug per peptide per mL were used. Memory cells lacking CD40L and CD69 with high CD45RO were sorted. Donors had undetectable plasma HIV-1 RNA, under 50 copies/mL, for 4+ years. Inclusion required CMV-positive serology and CD4+ counts above 400 cells/uL. This sample is drawn from a study of persistence of HIV-infected CD4 T cells. Study-level findings and limits: Degenerate expanded CDR3beta sequences were enriched among CMV- and Gag-responding cells. Within sorted populations, more oligoclonal TCRs accompanied more oligoclonal proviruses.

The immunoSEQ assay was version 4, run in survey mode. Only in-frame clones appear in the TCRdb table, and some are missing; sequencing was by immunoSEQ multiplex PCR. The data contain 50,000 to 65,000 clones, more than 70% of them seen just once; the ten biggest clones take up roughly 1.7%. The sequencing here drew on CD4+ T cells sorted from PBMCs after 18-hour stimulation, taken from a patient who received antiretroviral therapy. This receptor was taken from an adult man with HIV who was CMV-seropositive. This chain links TRBV7-9 with TRBJ2-7; D ambiguous. Here the CDR3 DNA reads TGTGCCAGCAGCCTCACGACTGCAGCCGGGTACGAGCAGTACTTC. Protein sequence: CASSLTTAAGYEQYF.